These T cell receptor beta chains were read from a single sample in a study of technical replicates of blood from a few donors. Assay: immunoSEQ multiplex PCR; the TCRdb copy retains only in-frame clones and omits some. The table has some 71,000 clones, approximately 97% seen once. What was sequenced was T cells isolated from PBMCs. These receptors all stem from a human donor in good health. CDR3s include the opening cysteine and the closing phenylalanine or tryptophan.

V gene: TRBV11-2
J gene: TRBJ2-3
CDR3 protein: CASSLAGGLGTDTQYF

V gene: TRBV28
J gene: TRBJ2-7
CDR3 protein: CASSSTKPSLAYPYEQYF

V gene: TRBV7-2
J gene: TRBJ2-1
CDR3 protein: CASSFEGAYNEQFF

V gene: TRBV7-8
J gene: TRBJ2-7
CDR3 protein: CASSLRQGTYEQYF

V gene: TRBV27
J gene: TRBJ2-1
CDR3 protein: CASSLFGEVGEQFF

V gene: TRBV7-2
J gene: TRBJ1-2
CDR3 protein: CASSLAGETGSGGYTF

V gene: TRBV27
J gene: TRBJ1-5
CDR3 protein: CASSYISGANQPQHF

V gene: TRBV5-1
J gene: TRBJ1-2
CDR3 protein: CASSLERPGGRGYTF

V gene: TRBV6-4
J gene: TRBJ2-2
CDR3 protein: CASMTGSPTGELFF

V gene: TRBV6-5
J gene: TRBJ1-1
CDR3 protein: CASRTGSIGVTEAFF

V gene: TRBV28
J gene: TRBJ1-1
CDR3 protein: CASSLGGKNTEAFF

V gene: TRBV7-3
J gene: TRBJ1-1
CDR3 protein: CASSLGTPFNTEAFF

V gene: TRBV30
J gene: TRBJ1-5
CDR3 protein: CAWSVTRGVNQPQHF

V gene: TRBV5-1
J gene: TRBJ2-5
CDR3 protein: CASSTLTPGYETQYF

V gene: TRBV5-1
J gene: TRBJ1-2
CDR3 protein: CASSPEPTGAGGYTF

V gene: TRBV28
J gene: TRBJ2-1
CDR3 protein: CASSFRTSGNNEQFF

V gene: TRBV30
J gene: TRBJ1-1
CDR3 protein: CAGTGGNTEAFF

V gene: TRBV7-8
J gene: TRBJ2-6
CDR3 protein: CASSPNRGEGSGANVLTF

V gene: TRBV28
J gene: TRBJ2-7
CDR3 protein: CASSLLAGAEEQYF

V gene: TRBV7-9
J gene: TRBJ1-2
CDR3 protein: CASSLEGQGDYGYTF

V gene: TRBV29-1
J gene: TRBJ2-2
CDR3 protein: CSVEGRNTGELFF

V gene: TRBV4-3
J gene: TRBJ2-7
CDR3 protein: CASSQGVPGLVTYEQYF

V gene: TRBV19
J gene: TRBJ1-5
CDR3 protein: CASSGSRNQPQHF

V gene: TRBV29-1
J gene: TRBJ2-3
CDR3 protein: CSVEAGGGDTQYF

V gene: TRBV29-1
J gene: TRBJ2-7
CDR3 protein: CSVGTGKEQYF

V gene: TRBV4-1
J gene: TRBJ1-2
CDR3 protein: CASSLGQGVVANYGYTF

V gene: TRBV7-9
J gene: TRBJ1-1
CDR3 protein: CASSQIGGTEAFF